In its sample, the clone carrying this T cell receptor beta chain was seen many times. TCRdb reanalysed the 5' RACE reads using MiXCR and keeps one entry per CDR3 protein. The sample has some 29,000 distinct CDR3 sequences, approximately 6.6% seen once. The data belong to a study of neurological immune-mediated disorders. Germline loops: CDR1 LGHDT, CDR2 YNNKEL (reference sequence). This CDR3 is 17 amino acids long. Trimming pared 3 bases from V and 1 base from J, leaving 13 bases between. Individuals who volunteered at a blood bank located in Maryland, USA, made up the group of healthy controls. The TCR originated in a woman in her fifties or sixties in good health. The chain couples TRBV3-1 to TRBJ2-6, with D perhaps TRBD1 or TRBD2 (5 bases each). The sample was PBMCs. CDR3 coding DNA: TGTGCCAGCAGCCAGCCGGGACGGAGATCTGGGGCCAACGTCCTGACTTTC. Translated: CASSQPGRRSGANVLTF.